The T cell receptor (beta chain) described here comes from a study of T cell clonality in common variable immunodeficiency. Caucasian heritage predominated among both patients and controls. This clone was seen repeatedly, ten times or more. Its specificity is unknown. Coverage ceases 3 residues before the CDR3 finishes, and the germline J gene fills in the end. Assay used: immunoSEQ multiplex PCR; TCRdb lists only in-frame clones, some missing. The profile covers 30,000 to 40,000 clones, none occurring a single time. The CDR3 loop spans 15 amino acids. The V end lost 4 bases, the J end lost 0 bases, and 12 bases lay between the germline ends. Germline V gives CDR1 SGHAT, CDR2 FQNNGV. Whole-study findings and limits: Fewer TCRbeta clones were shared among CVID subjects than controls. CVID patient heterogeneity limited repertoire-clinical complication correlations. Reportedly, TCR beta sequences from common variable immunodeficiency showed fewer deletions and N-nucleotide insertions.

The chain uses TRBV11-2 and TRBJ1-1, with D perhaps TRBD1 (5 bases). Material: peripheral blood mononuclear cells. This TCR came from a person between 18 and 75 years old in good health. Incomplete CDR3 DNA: TGTGCCAGCAGCTGGGACGGGGGACTGAACACTGAA. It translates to CASSWDGGLNTE. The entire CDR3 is CASSWDGGLNTEAFF.